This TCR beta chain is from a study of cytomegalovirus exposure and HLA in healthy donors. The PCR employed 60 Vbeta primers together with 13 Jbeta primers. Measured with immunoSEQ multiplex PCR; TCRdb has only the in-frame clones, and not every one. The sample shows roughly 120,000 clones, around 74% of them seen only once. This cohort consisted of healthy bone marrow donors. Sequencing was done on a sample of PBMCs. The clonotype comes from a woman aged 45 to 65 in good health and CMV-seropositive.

The DNA for the CDR3 is TGTGCCAGCTCCCGCGGACTAGCGGGGGCCACCTACGAGCAGTACTTC. This sequence encodes CASSRGLAGATYEQYF. This chain joins TRBV18 and TRBJ2-7, with 13 bases matching TRBD2. The junction had 7 bases not matched to a gene; V was cut back by 6 bases and J by 2 bases. Per the germline V gene, CDR1 is KGHSH and CDR2 is LQKENI. This CDR3 region has 16 residues.